A selection of T cell receptor beta chains follows, all from one sample in a study of blood T cell repertoires in COVID-19. TCRdb's copy holds only in-frame clones and misses some; the assay was immunoSEQ multiplex PCR. This sample has 490,000 or so clones; 75% to 90% occur once, and the top ten carry under 9.5%. Sequenced input: PBMCs or T cells enriched from blood (not recorded which). Receptors originate from a woman aged 60 to 75 who had recovered from COVID-19. CDR3s include the opening cysteine and the closing phenylalanine or tryptophan. D genes are given only for firm matches. Expanded clones are given a class, and other clones once, few, many or no size at all.

TRBJ1-3 TRBV2 - - TGTGCCAGGACAGGCGCTGGAAACACCATATATTTT CARTGAGNTIYF
TRBJ1-3 TRBV5-1 - - TGCGCCAGCAGCTCCGGGACAATCTCTGGAAACACCATATATTTT CASSSGTISGNTIYF
TRBJ2-2 TRBV7-7 - - TGTGCCAGCAGCTTAGTTGACAGCACCGGGGAGCTGTTTTTT CASSLVDSTGELFF
TRBJ1-2 TRBV7-9 - - TGTGCCAGCAGCGCGGGAGAACACCCGATGGGATATGGCTACACCTTC CASSAGEHPMGYGYTF
TRBJ2-6 TRBV4-1 - once TGCGCCAGCAGCCAAGATCCCCCAGGTCCCTCTGGGGCCAACGTCCTGACTTTC CASSQDPPGPSGANVLTF
TRBJ2-3 TRBV7-9 - - TGTGCCAGCGGTACTAGGACTGGTGCTAGCACAGATACGCAGTATTTT CASGTRTGASTDTQYF
TRBJ2-1 TRBV4-1 TRBD2 - TGCGCCAGCAGCCAAGAACTAGCGGGGGCCTACAATGAGCAGTTCTTC CASSQELAGAYNEQFF
TRBJ1-2 TRBV3-1/TRBV3-2 - - TGTGCCAGCAGCCAGAGGAGTGGTGGTCCAGGGTATGGCTACACCTTC CASSQRSGGPGYGYTF
TRBJ2-1 TRBV2 - - TGTGCCAGCAGTGAAAACCCTCTGGTCGGTGAGCAGTTCTTC CASSENPLVGEQFF
TRBJ1-5 TRBV28 - - TGTGCCAGCAGCAAGACAGGCCGTAGCAATCAGCCCCAGCATTTT CASSKTGRSNQPQHF
TRBJ1-2 TRBV7-9 - - TGTGCCAGCAGCTTAGCTGACAGCGCTAACTATGGCTACACCTTC CASSLADSANYGYTF
TRBJ1-1 TRBV3-1/TRBV3-2 TRBD1 few TGTGCCAGCAGCCAAGCAGGGGGCAGGGCTGAAGCTTTCTTT CASSQAGGRAEAFF
TRBJ2-1 TRBV3-1/TRBV3-2 TRBD1 - TGTGCCAGCAGCCAAACCCTGACAGGGGGTAGGTACAATGAGCAGTTCTTC CASSQTLTGGRYNEQFF
TRBJ1-6 TRBV10-3 - once TGTGCCATCAGGGGGGACACAGGCAATTCACCCCTCCACTTT CAIRGDTGNSPLHF
TRBJ1-1 TRBV6-5 - - TGTGCCAGCAGTATCGGGGGAACTGAAGCTTTCTTT CASSIGGTEAFF
TRBJ2-2 TRBV14 - - TGTGCCAGCAGCCAAGTGTCGGTGCTCGGGGAGCTGTTTTTT CASSQVSVLGELFF
TRBJ1-3 TRBV18 TRBD1 - TGTGCCAGCTCACCACTCTCATCTGGGACAGCCATTGTTGGGATCTTCTCTGGAAACACCATATATTTT CASSPLSSGTAIVGIFSGNTIYF
TRBJ2-1 TRBV2 TRBD1 - TGTGCCAGCAGTGGGACAGGGGCCTACAATGAGCAGTTCTTC CASSGTGAYNEQFF
TRBJ1-6 TRBV5-8 TRBD1 - TGTGCCAGCAGCCCAATCTTCGGGACAGGGAATTCACCCCTCCACTTT CASSPIFGTGNSPLHF
TRBJ1-2 TRBV6-5 - - TGTGCCAGCACCCAAATGGGGGGGAGGAAAGGCTACACCTTC CASTQMGGRKGYTF
TRBJ2-2 TRBV24-1 - - TGTGCCACCAGTGATACTACGACAGGCACCGGGGAGCTGTTTTTT CATSDTTTGTGELFF
TRBJ2-1 TRBV5-1 TRBD2 - TGCGCCAGCAGCTTTACTAGCGGGGCCAATGAGCAGTTCTTC CASSFTSGANEQFF
TRBJ2-1 TRBV4-1 TRBD1 - TGCGCCAGCAGCCCTTCGCGGGACAGGGGACCCAATGAGCAGTTCTTC CASSPSRDRGPNEQFF
TRBJ1-2 TRBV28 - - TGTGCCAGCAGTTCGGCAGGGGCCTATCCCTATGGCTACACCTTC CASSSAGAYPYGYTF
TRBJ1-1 TRBV6-5 - - TGTGCCAGCAGCCTGGCCTTGGGGAGAACTGAAGCTTTCTTT CASSLALGRTEAFF
TRBJ1-2 TRBV27 - - TGTGCCAGCAGTTTATCGGTTGCAGGACAGCCCTATGGCTACACCTTC CASSLSVAGQPYGYTF
TRBJ2-2 TRBV7-6 TRBD1 - TGTGCCAGCAGCTTAATGACAGGGGGGAACACCGGGGAGCTGTTTTTT CASSLMTGGNTGELFF
TRBJ2-7 TRBV19 TRBD2 - TGTGCCAGTAAGTGGTCTAGCGGGGGACGAGAGCAGTACTTC CASKWSSGGREQYF
TRBJ1-6 TRBV20-1 - - TGCAGTGCTAGTCGTCCGAGCTCCTATAATTCACCCCTCCACTTT CSASRPSSYNSPLHF
TRBJ2-2 TRBV4-2 - - TGTGCCAGCAGCCAAGGAACGGGGGATACCGGGGAGCTGTTTTTT CASSQGTGDTGELFF
TRBJ2-1 TRBV24-1 - - TGTGCCACCAGTGAAACTAGAGGGCAGATAAACCACAATGAGCAGTTCTTC CATSETRGQINHNEQFF
TRBJ2-7 TRBV5-1 TRBD2 - TGCGCCAGCAGCTTGGGGACTAGTTACTCCCACGAGCAGTACTTC CASSLGTSYSHEQYF
TRBJ2-3 TRBV5-1 TRBD1 - TGCGCCAGCAGCCCCCCGGGACAGGGCGCAGATACGCAGTATTTT CASSPPGQGADTQYF
TRBJ1-3 TRBV19 TRBD1 - TGTGCCAGTAGGGGACAGGTCTCTGGAAACACCATATATTTT CASRGQVSGNTIYF
TRBJ1-4 TRBV19 TRBD1 - TGTGCCAGTAGCCCTCAGGGGGGAGGTGGAGAAAAACTGTTTTTT CASSPQGGGGEKLFF
TRBJ1-2 TRBV28 TRBD1 - TGTGCCAGCAGTGCCCGACAGGGGGCCATGATAGGCCATGGCTACACCTTC CASSARQGAMIGHGYTF
TRBJ2-2 TRBV24-1 - - TGTGCCACCAGCCCCCGCAGGGTTACCGGGGAGCTGTTTTTT CATSPRRVTGELFF
TRBJ2-5 TRBV11-2 TRBD2 - TGTGCCAGCAGCACCGGACTAGCGGTGGAGACCCAGTACTTC CASSTGLAVETQYF
TRBJ2-1 TRBV6-5 TRBD1 - TGTGCCAGCAAACCGGGACAGGGCTTAGGGGAGCAGTTCTTC CASKPGQGLGEQFF
TRBJ1-4 TRBV12-5 - - TGTGCTAGTACCACAGGGCAGCAAGAAAAACTGTTTTTT CASTTGQQEKLFF
TRBJ2-6 TRBV12-5 - once TGTGCTAGTGGTTTGGTACGTGAGTCTGGGGCCAACGTCCTGACTTTC CASGLVRESGANVLTF
TRBJ1-4 TRBV6-6 TRBD1 - TGTGCCAGCAGTTTGACAGGGGGCGGAGAAAAACTGTTTTTT CASSLTGGGEKLFF